This T cell receptor beta chain was observed in a study of immune evolution from preneoplasia to lung adenocarcinoma (dated by TCRdb to the early 2020s). Broadly, across the study: HLA loss of heterozygosity was found in approximately 7% of AIS, 15% of MIA and under 40% of ADC lesions, and in no AAH lesions. Class I HLA alleles were inferred from exome data with POLYSOLVER, and allele-specific HLA loss was detected with LOHHLA. A total of some 51 patients contributed TCR sequencing data. According to the study, about 100 samples were used for TCR sequencing. Resected precursor lesions (AAH, AIS, MIA) and invasive adenocarcinomas were compared against paired morphologically normal lung tissue. The immune data were integrated with whole exome sequencing and methylation data obtained from the same cohort of nodules. A total of some 51 patients with pulmonary nodules who underwent surgical resection were included in the overall cohort. The study profiled immune contexture across lung adenocarcinoma precursors and invasive adenocarcinoma using immune gene expression, TCR sequencing and multiplex immunofluorescence. The sample size was set by how many specimens were available, not by a prior power calculation. Findings and caveats that apply to the study as a whole: The highest clonality was observed in normal lung, whereas higher T cell density and diversity but lower clonality appeared to be present in later-stage lesions. Findings were based on association rather than direct causation; larger cohorts with long-term follow-up and longitudinal biopsies were deemed needed. All patients were from Japan and China, so applicability to Western populations was uncertain. Top T cell clone frequencies were highest in normal lung and appeared to decrease progressively from AAH through AIS, MIA and invasive adenocarcinoma. The highest T cell clonality was observed in KRAS-mutant nodules compared with EGFR-mutant or double wild-type lesions.

The immunoSEQ hsTCRbeta Kit was used to sequence TCR beta CDR3 regions from DNA. The published analysis was carried out like this. The ImmunoSEQ Analyzer was used to analyse the TCR sequencing data. T cell clonality was defined as 1 minus Pielou's evenness, as computed on productive rearrangements. T cell diversity was measured with the inverse Simpson index on productive templates. T cell density was expressed as TCR beta template counts normalized to usable DNA, with usable DNA estimated by amplifying and sequencing housekeeping genes. Two-sided Kruskal-Wallis tests were used to compare TCR metrics between histologic stages. TCRdb retrieved this table from immuneACCESS and kept in-frame rearrangements only. Not all clones are present; in checked studies, unresolved V genes account for under half, and no reason is known for the remainder. Clone size and V and J calls were adopted from that table, with D and trimming inferred from the DNA. A total of about 26,000 clones appear in this sample, roughly 70% of them only once. The ten largest make up about 5.8% of the sample.

This clone was observed a few times. Its antigen has not been determined. Base qualities are not recorded, but no much larger clone differs from it by a single base. Patients underwent resection in Japan or China between about 2013 and 2018. The histologic diagnosis of each case was independently confirmed on H&E slides by two lung cancer pathologists. To enrich premalignant or tumor cells for nucleic acid extraction, macro-dissection was performed after pathologic assessment. FFPE tissue was used for DNA isolation with the AllPrep DNA/RNA FFPE Kit. The cysteine opens and the phenylalanine closes a CDR3 of 14 amino acids. Of all the DNA, just the CDR3 is kept, 42 bases in frame from base 1. Relative to germline, V is 1 base shorter and J is 10 bases shorter, with 16 bases between their ends. Sequences MGHRA (CDR1) and YSYEKL (CDR2) are obtained from the germline V gene.

The sequence derives from a person between 55 and 70 years old with invasive lung adenocarcinoma. Some clones in this sample may be carry-over from other donors' samples. The V gene is TRBV4-1 and the J gene is TRBJ2-5; a tentative D match to TRBD1 spans 6 bases. The sequenced material came from FFPE invasive lung adenocarcinoma tissue. The cell subset or site label on this specimen signifies: frankly invasive lung adenocarcinoma (ADC). The DNA sequence is TGCGCCAGCAGCCAAGGACAGGTACCTGGTGGCCAGTACTTC. It specifies CASSQGQVPGGQYF.